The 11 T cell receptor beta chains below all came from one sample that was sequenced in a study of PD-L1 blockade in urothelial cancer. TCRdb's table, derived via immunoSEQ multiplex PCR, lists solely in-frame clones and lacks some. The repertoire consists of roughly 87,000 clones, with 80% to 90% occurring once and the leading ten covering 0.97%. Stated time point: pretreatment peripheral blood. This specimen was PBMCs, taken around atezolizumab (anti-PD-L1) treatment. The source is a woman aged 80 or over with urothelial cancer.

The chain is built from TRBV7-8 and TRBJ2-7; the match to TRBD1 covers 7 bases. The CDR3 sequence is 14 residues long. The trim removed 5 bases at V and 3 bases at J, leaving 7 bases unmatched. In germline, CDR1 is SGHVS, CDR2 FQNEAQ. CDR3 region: CASSLGTANYEQYF. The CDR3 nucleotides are TGTGCCAGCAGCCTAGGGACAGCTAACTACGAGCAGTACTTC. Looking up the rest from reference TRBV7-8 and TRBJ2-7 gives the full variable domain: GAGVSQSPRYKVAKRGQDVALRCDPISGHVSLFWYQQALGQGPEFLTYFQNEAQLDKSGLPSDRFFAERPEGSVSTLKIQRTQQEDSAVYLCASSLGTANYEQYFGPGTRLTVT.

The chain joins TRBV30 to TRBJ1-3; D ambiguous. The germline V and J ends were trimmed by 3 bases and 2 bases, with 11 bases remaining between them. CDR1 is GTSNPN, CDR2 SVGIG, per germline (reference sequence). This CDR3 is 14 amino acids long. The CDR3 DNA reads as TGTGCCTGGAGCCTCACCCGGGCTGGAAACACCATATATTTT. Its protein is CAWSLTRAGNTIYF.

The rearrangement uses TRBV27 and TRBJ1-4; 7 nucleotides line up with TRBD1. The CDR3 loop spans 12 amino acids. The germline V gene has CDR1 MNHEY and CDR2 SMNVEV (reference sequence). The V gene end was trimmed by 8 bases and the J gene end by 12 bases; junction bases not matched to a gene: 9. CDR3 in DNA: TGTGCCAGCGGTCTTAACGACAGGGAACTGTTTTTT. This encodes CASGLNDRELFF.

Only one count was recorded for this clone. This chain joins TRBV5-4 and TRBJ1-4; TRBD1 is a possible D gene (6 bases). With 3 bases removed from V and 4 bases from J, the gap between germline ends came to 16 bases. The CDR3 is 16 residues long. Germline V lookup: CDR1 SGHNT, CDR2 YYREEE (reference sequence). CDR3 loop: CASSSRRGGGNEKLFF. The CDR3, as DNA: TGTGCCAGCAGCTCCCGGCGGGGGGGCGGTAATGAAAAACTGTTTTTT.

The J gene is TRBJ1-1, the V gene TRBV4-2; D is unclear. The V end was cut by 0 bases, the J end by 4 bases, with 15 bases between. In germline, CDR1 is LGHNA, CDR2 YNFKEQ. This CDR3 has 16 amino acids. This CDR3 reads CASSQDVGPRGTEAFF. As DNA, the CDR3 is TGTGCCAGCAGCCAAGATGTCGGGCCCCGGGGCACTGAAGCTTTCTTT.

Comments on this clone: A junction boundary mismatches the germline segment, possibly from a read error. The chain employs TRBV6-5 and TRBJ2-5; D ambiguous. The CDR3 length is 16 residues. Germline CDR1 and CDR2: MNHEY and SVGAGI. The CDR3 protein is CASSHSLTSRAETQYF. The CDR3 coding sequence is TGTGCCAGCAGTCACTCCCTGACATCTCGTGCGGAGACCCAGTACTTC.

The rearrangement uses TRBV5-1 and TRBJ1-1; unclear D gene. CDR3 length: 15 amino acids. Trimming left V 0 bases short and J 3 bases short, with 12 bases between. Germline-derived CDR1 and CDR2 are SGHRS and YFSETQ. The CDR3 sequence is CASSLALGRDTEAFF. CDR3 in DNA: TGCGCCAGCAGCTTGGCTCTGGGGAGAGACACTGAAGCTTTCTTT.

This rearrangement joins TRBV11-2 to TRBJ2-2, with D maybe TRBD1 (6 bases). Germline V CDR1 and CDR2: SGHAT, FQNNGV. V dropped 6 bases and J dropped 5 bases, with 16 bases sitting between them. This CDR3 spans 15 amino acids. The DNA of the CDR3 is TGTGCCAGCAGAGTTCAGGGGCCGGATACCGGGGAGCTGTTTTTT. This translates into CASRVQGPDTGELFF.

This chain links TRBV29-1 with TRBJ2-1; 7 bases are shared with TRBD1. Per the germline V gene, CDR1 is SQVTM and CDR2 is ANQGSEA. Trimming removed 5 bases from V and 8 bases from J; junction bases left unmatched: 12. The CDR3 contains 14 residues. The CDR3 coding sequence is TGCAGCGTTTGGGGGCAGGGGGTCCGCGATGAGCAGTTCTTC. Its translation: CSVWGQGVRDEQFF.

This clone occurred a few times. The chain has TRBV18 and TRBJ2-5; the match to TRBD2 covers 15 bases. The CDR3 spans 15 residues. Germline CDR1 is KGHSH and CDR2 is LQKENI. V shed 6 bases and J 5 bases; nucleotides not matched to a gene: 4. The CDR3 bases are TGTGCCAGCTCCCTTGGACTAGCGGGAGGGGAGACCCAGTACTTC. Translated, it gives CASSLGLAGGETQYF.

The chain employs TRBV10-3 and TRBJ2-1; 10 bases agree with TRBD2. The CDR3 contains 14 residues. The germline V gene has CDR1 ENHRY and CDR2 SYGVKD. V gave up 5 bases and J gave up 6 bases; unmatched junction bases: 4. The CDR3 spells CAISPSGSSNEQFF. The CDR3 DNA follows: TGTGCCATCAGTCCTAGCGGGAGCAGCAATGAGCAGTTCTTC.